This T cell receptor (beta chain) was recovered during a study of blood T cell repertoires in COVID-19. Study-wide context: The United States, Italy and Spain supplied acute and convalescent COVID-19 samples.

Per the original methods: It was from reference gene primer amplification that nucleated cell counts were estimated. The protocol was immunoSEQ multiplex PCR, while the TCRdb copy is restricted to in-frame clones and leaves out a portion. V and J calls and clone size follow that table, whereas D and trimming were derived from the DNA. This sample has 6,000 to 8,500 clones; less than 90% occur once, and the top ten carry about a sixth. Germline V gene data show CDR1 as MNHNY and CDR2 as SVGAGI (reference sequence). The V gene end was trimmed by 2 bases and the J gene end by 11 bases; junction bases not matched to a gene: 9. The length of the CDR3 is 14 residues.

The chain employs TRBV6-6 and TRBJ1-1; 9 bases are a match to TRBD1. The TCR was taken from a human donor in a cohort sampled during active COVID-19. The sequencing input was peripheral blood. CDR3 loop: CASSYVGGTGRAFF. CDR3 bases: TGTGCCAGCAGTTACGTTGGTGGGACAGGGCGGGCTTTCTTT.